These T cell receptor beta chains were read from a single sample in a study of blood T cell repertoires in COVID-19. Profiling relied on immunoSEQ multiplex PCR, and the TCRdb table lists in-frame clones only, not all of them. The sample lists 320,000 or so clones, about 90% occurring once. Sequenced: PBMCs or T cells enriched from blood (not recorded which). Source of these receptors: a man aged 30 to 39 who had recovered from COVID-19. Each CDR3 is given with its conserved first and last residue. Fields, in order: J gene, V gene, CDR3 protein.

>TRBJ2-5|TRBV3-1/TRBV3-2
CASSPYQETQYF
>TRBJ1-1|TRBV30
CARDRGLDTEAFF
>TRBJ2-1|TRBV6-5
CASSLQGASYNEQFF
>TRBJ1-2|TRBV27
CASSSRQAGYGYTF
>TRBJ1-2|TRBV15
CATSRDPGSLYGYTF
>TRBJ2-5|TRBV7-8
CASSLGTGGMEETQYF
>TRBJ2-2|TRBV5-1
CASSLDRGVDVPGELFF
>TRBJ2-7|TRBV11-3
CASSGRQGPSHEQYF
>TRBJ2-3|TRBV13
CASSLGLLTSTDTQYF
>TRBJ1-1|TRBV5-1
CASSLSQDNTEAFF
>TRBJ1-5|TRBV18
CASSTGTGSDQPQHF
>TRBJ2-3|TRBV5-4
CASSSGLVTDTQYF